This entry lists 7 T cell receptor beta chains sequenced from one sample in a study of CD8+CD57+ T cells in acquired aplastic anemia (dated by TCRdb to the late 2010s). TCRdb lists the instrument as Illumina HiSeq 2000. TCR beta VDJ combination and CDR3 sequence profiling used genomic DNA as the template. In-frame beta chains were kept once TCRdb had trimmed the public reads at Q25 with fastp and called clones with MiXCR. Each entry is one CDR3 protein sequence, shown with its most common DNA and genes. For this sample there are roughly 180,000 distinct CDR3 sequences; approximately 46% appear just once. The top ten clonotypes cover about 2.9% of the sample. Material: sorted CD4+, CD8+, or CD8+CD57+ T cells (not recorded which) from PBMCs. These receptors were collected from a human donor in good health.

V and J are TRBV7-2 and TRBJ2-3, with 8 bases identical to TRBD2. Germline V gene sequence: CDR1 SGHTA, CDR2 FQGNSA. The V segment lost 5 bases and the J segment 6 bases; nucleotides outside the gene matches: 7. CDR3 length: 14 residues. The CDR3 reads CASSMGTRGDTQYF. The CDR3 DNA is TGTGCCAGCAGCATGGGGACTAGAGGCGATACGCAGTATTTT. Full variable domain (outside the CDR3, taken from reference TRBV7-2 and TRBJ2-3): GAGVSQSPSNKVTEKGKDVELRCDPISGHTALYWYRQSLGQGLEFLIYFQGNSAPDKSGLPSDRFSAERTGGSVSTLTIQRTQQEDSAVYLCASSMGTRGDTQYFGPGTRLTVL.

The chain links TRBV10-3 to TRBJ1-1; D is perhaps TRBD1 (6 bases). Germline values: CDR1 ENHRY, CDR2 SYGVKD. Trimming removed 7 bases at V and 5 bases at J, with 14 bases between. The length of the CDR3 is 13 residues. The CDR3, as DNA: TGTGCCATCACTGTCACAGGGCGGACTGAAGCTTTCTTT. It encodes CAITVTGRTEAFF.

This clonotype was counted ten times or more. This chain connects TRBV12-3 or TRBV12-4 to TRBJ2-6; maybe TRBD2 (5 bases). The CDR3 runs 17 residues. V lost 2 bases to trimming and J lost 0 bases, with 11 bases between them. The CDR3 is CASSLYGESSGANVLTF. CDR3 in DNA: TGTGCCAGCAGTTTATACGGGGAGAGCTCTGGGGCCAACGTCCTGACTTTC.

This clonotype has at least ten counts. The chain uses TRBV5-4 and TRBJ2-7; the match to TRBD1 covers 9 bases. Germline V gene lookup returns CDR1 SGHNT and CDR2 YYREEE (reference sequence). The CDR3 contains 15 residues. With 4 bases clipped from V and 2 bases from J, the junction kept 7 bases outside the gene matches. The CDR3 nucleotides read TGTGCCAGCAGCATGTCCGGGACAGGGCCCTACGAGCAGTACTTC. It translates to CASSMSGTGPYEQYF.

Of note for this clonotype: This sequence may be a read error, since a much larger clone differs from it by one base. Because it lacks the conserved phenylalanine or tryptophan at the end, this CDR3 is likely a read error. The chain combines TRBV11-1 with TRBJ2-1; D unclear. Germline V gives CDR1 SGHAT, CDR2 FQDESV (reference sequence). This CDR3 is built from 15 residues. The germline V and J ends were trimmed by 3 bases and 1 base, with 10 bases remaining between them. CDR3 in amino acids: CASSFQPGSYNEQFV. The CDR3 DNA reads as TGTGCCAGCAGCTTCCAACCCGGGTCCTACAATGAGCAGTTCGTC.

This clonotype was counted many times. CDR3 amino acids: CASSTNRGLEAFF. The CDR3 DNA reads as TGTGCCAGCAGTACCAACAGGGGCTTAGAAGCTTTCTTT. The V and J genes are TRBV2 and TRBJ1-1; the match to TRBD1 covers 7 bases. The ends lost 5 bases at V and 8 bases at J; junction bases unmatched: 8. CDR3 size: 13 residues. Germline V gene data show CDR1 as SNHLY and CDR2 as FYNNEI.

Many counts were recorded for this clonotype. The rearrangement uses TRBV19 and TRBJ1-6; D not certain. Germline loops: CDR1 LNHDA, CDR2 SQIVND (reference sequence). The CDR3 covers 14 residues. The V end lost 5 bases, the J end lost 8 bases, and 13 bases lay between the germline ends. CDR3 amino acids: CASSGVSPDSPLHF. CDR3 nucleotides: TGTGCCAGTAGTGGGGTCTCTCCCGATTCACCCCTCCACTTT.